The next 30 T cell receptor beta chains were all read from a single sample in a study of PD-L1 blockade in urothelial cancer (dated by TCRdb to about 2017). Library method: the immunoSEQ multiplex PCR assay. TCRdb re-hosts the immuneACCESS table, in-frame sequences only. Its copies lack some clones; in the studies checked, an unresolved V gene accounts for under half of them, and the cause for the rest is not known. Within this sample are about 110,000 clones, with 91% of them counted one time only. The biggest ten clones account for around 4% of the sample. Taken with the paper, the label for time point translates to: peripheral blood 6 weeks after treatment start. The sequencing used PBMCs, collected around atezolizumab (anti-PD-L1) treatment. The receptor set was obtained from a man aged 60 to 75 with urothelial cancer.

This chain uses TRBV18 with TRBJ2-1, with TRBD1 matching 11 bases. This CDR3 contains 15 residues. Germline lookup yields CDR1 KGHSH and CDR2 LQKENI. Losses at the gene ends were 2 bases for V and 4 bases for J; bases not matched to a gene: 1. For the CDR3, the DNA is TGTGCCAGCTCACCAGGGACAGGGGGATACAATGAGCAGTTCTTC. This encodes CASSPGTGGYNEQFF.

The CDR3 is CASSPLRLAGVDTQYF. CDR3 nucleotides: TGTGCCAGCAGTCCCTTGCGGCTAGCGGGAGTAGATACGCAGTATTTT. The J gene is TRBJ2-3, the V gene TRBV27; 10 nucleotides match TRBD2. The germline gives CDR1 MNHEY, CDR2 SMNVEV (reference sequence). The CDR3 sequence is 16 residues long. Losses at the gene ends were 5 bases for V and 5 bases for J; bases not matched to a gene: 10.

The CDR3 loop reads CASSRPGAPGRYEQYF. In DNA form, the CDR3 reads TGTGCCAGCAGCCGCCCTGGGGCCCCGGGTCGATACGAGCAGTACTTC. The rearrangement joins TRBV7-9 to TRBJ2-7, with D tentatively TRBD1 (5 bases). Germline CDR1 reads SEHNR; CDR2 reads FQNEAQ (reference sequence). CDR3 size: 16 residues. V was clipped by 5 bases and J by 4 bases, with 21 bases between them.

The chain recombines TRBV25-1 with TRBJ2-3, with TRBD1 identical over 8 bases. Germline V gene data show CDR1 as MGHDK and CDR2 as SYGVNS. Trimming cost V 6 bases and J 2 bases; bases outside gene matches: 7. CDR3 length equals 15 residues. This CDR3 reads CASSADRVATDTQYF. CDR3 nucleotides: TGTGCCAGCAGCGCGGACAGGGTCGCCACAGATACGCAGTATTTT.

This clone was picked up a small number of times. The gene calls are TRBV7-2 and TRBJ2-5; 9 nucleotides match TRBD2. Per the germline V gene, CDR1 is SGHTA and CDR2 is FQGNSA. V was clipped by 0 bases and J by 4 bases; unmatched bases: 6. The CDR3 has 16 amino acids. The chain's CDR3 is CASSLAAGGGGETQYF. CDR3 coding DNA: TGTGCCAGCAGCTTAGCGGCGGGCGGGGGGGGAGAGACCCAGTACTTC.

On this clone: Other nucleotide sequences in the sample specify the same CDR3. The rearrangement joins TRBV7-9 to TRBJ1-1; tentative D call: TRBD1 (5 bases). CDR1 and CDR2 from the germline V gene are SEHNR and FQNEAQ (reference sequence). This CDR3 region has 13 residues. The V end was cut by 2 bases, the J end by 5 bases, with 9 bases between. CDR3 sequence: CASSLQGGTEAFF. CDR3 nucleotides: TGTGCCAGCAGCTTACAGGGAGGTACTGAAGCTTTCTTT.

The chain has TRBV7-8 and TRBJ2-5; possibly TRBD2 for D (6 bases). The ends were cut back, 3 bases at V and 4 bases at J, with 12 bases in the middle. Germline loops: CDR1 SGHVS, CDR2 FQNEAQ. The CDR3 sequence is 14 residues long. The CDR3, as DNA: TGTGCCAGCAGCTTTTCGGGAGTTGGAGAGACCCAGTACTTC. Its translation: CASSFSGVGETQYF.

This clone has only a few counts. V usage is TRBV7-2 and J usage is TRBJ1-1; D is ambiguous. From germline, CDR1 is SGHTA and CDR2 FQGNSA. V was trimmed by 1 base and J by 1 base, leaving 10 bases between them. The CDR3 contains 15 residues. DNA for the CDR3: TGTGCCAGCAGCTTAGTATTCGTCGGGAACACTGAAGCTTTCTTT. The encoded protein is CASSLVFVGNTEAFF.

The rearrangement uses TRBV5-6 and TRBJ2-7; 10 bases match TRBD1. Trimming cost V 3 bases and J 3 bases; bases outside gene matches: 6. Per the germline V gene, CDR1 is SGHDT and CDR2 is YYEEEE. The CDR3 has 15 residues. CDR3 DNA sequence: TGTGCCAGCAGCTCAACTGACAGGGGGCTCTACGAGCAGTACTTC. Its translation is CASSSTDRGLYEQYF. Based on the CDR3 plus reference TRBV5-6 and TRBJ2-7, the full variable domain is DAGVTQSPTHLIKTRGQQVTLRCSPKSGHDTVSWYQQALGQGPQFIFQYYEEEERQRGNFPDRFSGHQFPNYSSELNVNALLLGDSALYLCASSSTDRGLYEQYFGPGTRLTVT.

The chain links TRBV2 to TRBJ1-5; D gene unclear. V was shortened by 1 base and J by 11 bases, with 15 bases between the two germline ends. CDR3 size: 14 residues. CDR1 SNHLY and CDR2 FYNNEI come from the germline V gene. The CDR3 bases are TGTGCCAGCAGTGAAGAACCACAGACTAAGACCCAGCATTTT. This gives the protein CASSEEPQTKTQHF.

The chain has TRBV5-1 and TRBJ2-5, with 8 bases matching TRBD2. Germline assignment: CDR1 SGHRS and CDR2 YFSETQ. The V and J ends lost 4 bases and 7 bases, in that order; junction bases with no gene match: 12. This CDR3 spans 15 amino acids. CDR3 coding DNA: TGCGCCAGCAGCCTGGAACCGGGGGGGTCGAGGACCCAGTACTTC. Its protein is CASSLEPGGSRTQYF.

J is TRBJ2-1 and V is TRBV29-1, with 15 bases aligning to TRBD2. Germline V gene sequence: CDR1 SQVTM, CDR2 ANQGSEA. The CDR3 loop spans 17 amino acids. With 4 bases clipped from V and 8 bases from J, the junction kept 12 bases outside the gene matches. This chain's CDR3 is CSVVIGTSGRWADEQFF. The CDR3 nucleotides read TGCAGCGTTGTTATCGGGACTAGCGGGAGGTGGGCCGATGAGCAGTTCTTC.

This clone has just one count. In nucleotides, the CDR3 is TGCGCCAGCAGCTTGACAGGCAGCTCTGGGGCCAACGTCCTGACTTTC. As protein: CASSLTGSSGANVLTF. This chain joins TRBV5-1 and TRBJ2-6; a possible D gene is TRBD1 (5 bases). This CDR3 spans 16 amino acids. Looked up from germline, CDR1 is SGHRS and CDR2 is YFSETQ. Trimming cost V 1 base and J 0 bases, with 8 bases left between them.

Notes on this clone: Additional DNA sequences in this sample encode the identical CDR3. The chain uses TRBV5-1 and TRBJ2-5; the match to TRBD1 covers 7 bases. CDR3 length: 14 amino acids. Per germline, CDR1 SGHRS and CDR2 YFSETQ. The J segment lost 2 bases and the V segment lost 2 bases, leaving 3 bases of the junction unmatched. The CDR3 spells CASSLGTVQETQYF. DNA for the CDR3: TGCGCCAGCAGCTTAGGGACAGTTCAAGAGACCCAGTACTTC.

The chain employs TRBV7-2 and TRBJ1-4, with a possible D match to TRBD1 (6 bases). The V end lost 5 bases, the J end lost 3 bases, and 16 bases lay between the germline ends. The germline gives CDR1 SGHTA, CDR2 FQGNSA. This CDR3 comprises 16 residues. As DNA, the CDR3 is TGTGCCAGCAGCCCAGGGGACACCCTCCCTAATGAAAAACTGTTTTTT. It is translated as CASSPGDTLPNEKLFF.

The rearrangement links TRBV18 to TRBJ2-7; TRBD2 matches 7 bases. The CDR3 spans 14 residues. CDR1 is KGHSH and CDR2 is LQKENI in the germline V gene. The ends lost 3 bases at V and 4 bases at J; junction bases unmatched: 6. This chain's CDR3 is CASSPSGGSYEQYF. The CDR3 region has the DNA TGTGCCAGCTCACCCTCCGGCGGGAGTTACGAGCAGTACTTC.

The genes are TRBV30 and TRBJ1-6; TRBD1 matches 8 bases. Germline loops: CDR1 GTSNPN, CDR2 SVGIG (reference sequence). The V and J ends lost 0 bases and 5 bases, in that order; junction bases with no gene match: 12. This CDR3 spans 18 amino acids. The CDR3 sequence is CAWSVEDRGLIDNSPLHF. DNA for the CDR3: TGTGCCTGGAGTGTCGAAGACAGGGGACTGATTGATAATTCACCCCTCCACTTT. The complete variable domain, with remaining parts taken from reference TRBV30 and TRBJ1-6, reads SQTIHQWPATLVQPVGSPLSLECTVEGTSNPNLYWYRQAAGRGLQLLFYSVGIGQISSEVPQNLSASRPQDRQFILSSKKLLLSDSGFYLCAWSVEDRGLIDNSPLHFGNGTRLTVT.

The rearrangement joins TRBV5-4 to TRBJ2-2; 10 bases map to TRBD2. This CDR3 region has 16 residues. Trimming took 4 bases from V and 3 from J; bases not matched to a gene: 6. Looked up from germline, CDR1 is SGHNT and CDR2 is YYREEE (reference sequence). The DNA for the CDR3 is TGTGCCAGCAGCCACAGCGGGGGGGAGGACACCGGGGAGCTGTTTTTT. Translating gives CASSHSGGEDTGELFF.

The chain carries TRBV6-1 and TRBJ2-2; 8 nucleotides agree with TRBD2. The germline CDR1 and CDR2 sequences are MNHNS and SASEGT. This CDR3 comprises 15 residues. The CDR3 DNA is TGTGTTGTCTCCGTGGTGGCGGGGGGAGCCGGGGAGCTGTTTTTT. Translating it yields CVVSVVAGGAGELFF.

J is TRBJ2-5 and V is TRBV2; D is perhaps TRBD2 (5 bases). The CDR3 length is 12 residues. Germline CDR1 is SNHLY and CDR2 is FYNNEI. V was pared by 7 bases and J by 5 bases, with 11 bases between. DNA for the CDR3: TGTGCCAGCAATCGGGAAGGGGAGACCCAGTACTTC. This gives the protein CASNREGETQYF.

The V and J genes are TRBV9 and TRBJ2-1; D is perhaps TRBD2 (5 bases). Germline V gives CDR1 SGDLS, CDR2 YYNGEE. Trimming left V 0 bases short and J 10 bases short, with 17 bases between. The CDR3 consists of 15 residues. The CDR3 region has the DNA TGTGCCAGCAGCGTAGGGGAGCTCAGTAATCGGGAGCAGTTCTTC. Protein: CASSVGELSNREQFF.

The rearrangement uses TRBV4-3 and TRBJ2-3; tentative D call: TRBD2 (6 bases). The CDR3 length is 15 residues. The V and J ends lost 3 bases and 3 bases respectively, with 13 bases between them. Germline-derived CDR1 and CDR2 are LGHNA and YSLEER. The CDR3 protein is CASSQGYSGTDTQYF. The CDR3 DNA follows: TGCGCCAGCAGCCAGGGTTATAGCGGAACAGATACGCAGTATTTT.

The chain couples TRBV27 to TRBJ2-1; 9 bases agree with TRBD2. The CDR3 is 17 amino acids. Germline assignment: CDR1 MNHEY and CDR2 SMNVEV (reference sequence). V dropped 3 bases and J dropped 7; count of bases not matched to a gene: 13. CDR3 loop: CASSFYKGLAEKNEQFF. The CDR3 DNA reads TGTGCCAGCAGTTTCTACAAGGGACTAGCAGAAAAGAATGAGCAGTTCTTC.

V gene TRBV4-2 combines with J gene TRBJ1-5; tentative D call: TRBD1 (5 bases). There are 15 residues in the CDR3. Trimming cost V 3 bases and J 5 bases, with 14 bases left between them. The V gene's germline CDR1 is LGHNA and CDR2 YNFKEQ. CDR3 coding DNA: TGTGCCAGCAGCCACGACGATGGGGCATATCAGCCCCAGCATTTT. It yields the protein CASSHDDGAYQPQHF.

This chain uses TRBV29-1 with TRBJ1-4; TRBD1 agrees at 8 bases. The V segment lost 8 bases and the J segment 6 bases; nucleotides outside the gene matches: 5. This CDR3 region has 12 residues. Germline V gene sequence: CDR1 SQVTM, CDR2 ANQGSEA. The CDR3: CSIVDRDEKLFF. The CDR3 DNA reads TGCAGCATTGTGGACAGGGATGAAAAACTGTTTTTT.

The chain couples TRBV5-4 to TRBJ2-1, with 15 bases matching TRBD2. This CDR3 has 16 residues. After removal of 3 bases from V and 12 bases from J, the junction contained 10 bases not matched to a gene. Germline V gives CDR1 SGHNT, CDR2 YYREEE (reference sequence). This CDR3 reads CASSSRTSGGAEGQFF. CDR3 DNA: TGTGCCAGCAGCTCCAGGACTAGCGGGGGGGCGGAGGGGCAGTTCTTC. The complete variable domain, with remaining parts taken from reference TRBV5-4 and TRBJ2-1, reads ETGVTQSPTHLIKTRGQQVTLRCSSQSGHNTVSWYQQALGQGPQFIFQYYREEENGRGNFPPRFSGLQFPNYSSELNVNALELDDSALYLCASSSRTSGGAEGQFFGPGTRLTVL.

The rearrangement links TRBV19 to TRBJ2-7; possibly TRBD1 for D (6 bases). This CDR3 has 14 amino acids. V lost 5 bases and J lost 2, with 13 bases in between. The germline gives CDR1 LNHDA, CDR2 SQIVND (reference sequence). CDR3 DNA sequence: TGTGCCAGTAGTCCTGCCGGGACAACCTACGAGCAGTACTTC. Amino acid sequence: CASSPAGTTYEQYF.

The chain couples TRBV30 to TRBJ1-1, with a weak D call TRBD1 (6 bases). Trimming pared 4 bases from V and 4 bases from J, leaving 16 bases between. Per the germline V gene, CDR1 is GTSNPN and CDR2 is SVGIG (reference sequence). The CDR3 is 14 residues long. CDR3: CAWTRTEDSTEAFF. CDR3 nucleotides: TGTGCCTGGACCCGGACAGAAGATTCCACTGAAGCTTTCTTT. Combining the CDR3 with reference TRBV30 and TRBJ1-1 gives the whole variable domain SQTIHQWPATLVQPVGSPLSLECTVEGTSNPNLYWYRQAAGRGLQLLFYSVGIGQISSEVPQNLSASRPQDRQFILSSKKLLLSDSGFYLCAWTRTEDSTEAFFGQGTRLTVV.

This sequence joins TRBV5-1 and TRBJ1-5, with D uncertain. There are 14 residues in the CDR3. Trimming cost V 6 bases and J 5 bases, with 15 bases left between them. Per germline, CDR1 SGHRS and CDR2 YFSETQ. CDR3 in DNA: TGCGCCAGCAAAGAGAGACCGGGAGATCAGCCCCAGCATTTT. Translating it yields CASKERPGDQPQHF.

This clone was counted once. One base separates it from a far larger clone, so it is likely a read error. The V call is TRBV6-1, the J call TRBJ1-1; D ambiguous. The ends were cut back, 2 bases at V and 1 base at J, with 5 bases in the middle. CDR1 MNHNS and CDR2 SASEGT come from the germline V gene. The CDR3 spans 13 residues. Here the CDR3 DNA reads TGTGCCAGCAGTGAAAGCCGGAACACTGAAGCTTTCTTT. Translating it yields CASSESRNTEAFF.